A selection of T cell receptor beta chains follows, all from one sample in a study of cytomegalovirus exposure and HLA in healthy donors. Method: immunoSEQ multiplex PCR; TCRdb's copy keeps in-frame clones and lacks some. The data show 80,000 to 130,000 clones, around 80% seen once. The specimen sequenced was PBMCs. These receptors all stem from a woman between 45 and 60 years old in good health and CMV-seropositive. CDR3s include the opening cysteine and the closing phenylalanine or tryptophan. Each record gives: CDR3 protein, CDR3 DNA, clone size, J gene, D gene, V gene. A D gene is named only where the DNA matches it firmly. The size field is filled for only some rows; it gives once, few, many or a size class.

CASSARQDYQETQYF TGTGCCAGCAGCGCCCGACAGGATTACCAAGAGACCCAGTACTTC NA TRBJ2-5 NA TRBV9
CASSPPEVRVMNTEAFF TGTGCCAGCTCACCACCTGAGGTCAGGGTAATGAACACTGAAGCTTTCTTT NA TRBJ1-1 NA TRBV18
CASRAGTGLDTQYF TGCGCCAGCCGGGCCGGGACAGGGCTGGATACGCAGTATTTT NA TRBJ2-3 TRBD1 TRBV10-2
CASTGDSSGNTIYF TGTGCCAGCACGGGGGACAGTTCTGGAAACACCATATATTTT few TRBJ1-3 TRBD1 TRBV7-9
CASSPTTGGSYGYTF TGTGCCAGCAGTCCCACGACAGGGGGATCCTATGGCTACACCTTC NA TRBJ1-2 TRBD1 TRBV27
CASSQTGTYEQYF TGTGCCAGCAGCCAGACAGGAACCTACGAGCAGTACTTC NA TRBJ2-7 NA TRBV5-6
CASSSLGAGMDEKLFF TGTGCCAGCAGCTCTCTGGGGGCAGGTATGGATGAAAAACTGTTTTTT NA TRBJ1-4 NA TRBV7-9
CASSLARVTGSGYTF TGTGCCAGCAGCTTAGCGCGTGTGACAGGGTCTGGCTACACCTTC NA TRBJ1-2 TRBD1 TRBV7-9
CASSLEGQRNYGYTF TGTGCCAGCAGCCTGGAGGGACAGCGGAACTATGGCTACACCTTC NA TRBJ1-2 TRBD1 TRBV5-5
CASTSNYGYTF TGTGCCAGCACTAGTAACTATGGCTACACCTTC NA TRBJ1-2 NA TRBV7-9
CAWNAASRGQPQHF TGTGCCTGGAACGCAGCTTCGAGAGGACAGCCCCAGCATTTT NA TRBJ1-5 NA TRBV30
CASRDGGGSYEQYF TGTGCCAGCAGGGACGGGGGGGGCTCCTACGAGCAGTACTTC NA TRBJ2-7 TRBD2 TRBV27
CRTSGASSYNEQFF TGCAGGACTAGCGGGGCTAGCTCCTACAATGAGCAGTTCTTC NA TRBJ2-1 TRBD2 TRBV29-1
CASSQDLDTGELFF TGTGCCAGCAGCCAAGATCTCGACACCGGGGAGCTGTTTTTT NA TRBJ2-2 NA TRBV4-2
CASSFQGWNTEAFF TGCGCCAGCAGCTTTCAGGGATGGAACACTGAAGCTTTCTTT NA TRBJ1-1 NA TRBV5-1
CSAGPGTGNTIYF TGCAGCGCTGGCCCGGGGACTGGAAACACCATATATTTT NA TRBJ1-3 NA TRBV29-1
CASELPHLGTGNEQFF TGTGCCAGCGAGTTACCCCATCTTGGGACAGGGAATGAGCAGTTCTTC NA TRBJ2-1 TRBD1 TRBV6-6
CSVEGTGTFLRSGQYF TGCAGCGTTGAAGGGACAGGGACTTTCCTTCGGTCGGGGCAGTACTTC NA TRBJ2-7 TRBD1 TRBV29-1
CAWSVPGGDNQPQHF TGTGCCTGGAGTGTACCGGGGGGGGACAATCAGCCCCAGCATTTT NA TRBJ1-5 NA TRBV30
CAWTGGTGPEQYF TGTGCCTGGACAGGGGGTACAGGGCCCGAGCAGTACTTC NA TRBJ2-7 TRBD1 TRBV30